The present T cell receptor (beta chain) was sequenced within a study of graft-versus-host responses after intestinal transplantation. Data came from immunoSEQ multiplex PCR; TCRdb stores just in-frame clones and leaves some out. The sample records fewer than 25,000 clones, roughly half being singletons. The germline V and J ends were trimmed by 7 bases and 4 bases, with 11 bases remaining between them. The CDR3 runs to 13 residues. The germline CDR1 and CDR2 sequences are SQVTM and ANQGSEA. The specimen comprised alloreactive CD4+ T cells from a mixed lymphocyte reaction culture, sampled before intestinal transplant. Subset here: CFSE-low proliferating T cells sorted from roughly six-day pre-transplant mixed lymphocyte reaction (GvH or HvG direction). The sequence derives from a human patient who received an intestinal transplant. The chain combines TRBV29-1 with TRBJ1-6; possible D gene TRBD1, 6 bases. This CDR3 is CSANQGYNSPLHF. The CDR3 nucleotides read TGCAGCGCCAACCAGGGGTATAATTCACCCCTCCACTTT.